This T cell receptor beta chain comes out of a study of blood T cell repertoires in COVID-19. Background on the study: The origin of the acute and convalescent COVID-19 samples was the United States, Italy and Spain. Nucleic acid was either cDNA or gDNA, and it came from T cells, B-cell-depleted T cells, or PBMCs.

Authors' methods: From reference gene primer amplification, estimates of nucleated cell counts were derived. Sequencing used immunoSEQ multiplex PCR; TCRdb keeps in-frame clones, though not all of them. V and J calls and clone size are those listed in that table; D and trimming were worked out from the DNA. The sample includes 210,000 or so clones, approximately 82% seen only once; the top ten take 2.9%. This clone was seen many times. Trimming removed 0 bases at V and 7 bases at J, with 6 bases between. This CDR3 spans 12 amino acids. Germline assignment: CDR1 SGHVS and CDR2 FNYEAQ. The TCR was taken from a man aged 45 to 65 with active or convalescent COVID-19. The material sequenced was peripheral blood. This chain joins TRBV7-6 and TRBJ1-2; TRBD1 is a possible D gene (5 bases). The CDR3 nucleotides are TGTGCCAGCAGCTTAGCTACAGGTGGCTACACCTTC. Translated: CASSLATGGYTF.